Here is one T cell receptor (beta chain) with its context. This clonotype came up a few times. Its antigen specificity is not known. Sequence at one end of the junction differs from germline and may be a read error. In the ophthalmopathy patients, disease was moderately to severely active, with a Clinical Activity Score of 3 or more, a NOSPECS grade of 4 or more, and a duration of less than 3 months. The study excluded patients with uncontrolled infections, other autoimmune diseases, pregnancy or lactation. Diagnoses were based on clinical symptoms, serum thyroxine and TRAb, thyroid ultrasound and orbital computed tomography. PBMCs were isolated from 10 ml of fresh peripheral blood by Ficoll-Paque density gradient centrifugation. Total RNA was extracted using Trizol reagent, and RNA quality was assessed on an Agilent 2100 Bioanalyzer. Measured from the cysteine to the phenylalanine, the CDR3 is 17 residues long. The CDR3 DNA has 51 bases and is translated from base 1. CDR1 and CDR2, per the germline V gene, are MDHEN and SYDVKM.

These data belong to a study of T cells in Graves' hyperthyroidism and ophthalmopathy (dated by TCRdb to about 2019). At the level of the whole study: Peripheral blood was collected at initial diagnosis, before any treatment. To identify distinguishing TCR V-J signatures, a discovery cohort of around 100 patients was used, comprising 43 with Graves' ophthalmopathy and roughly 60 with stable Graves' hyperthyroidism. Prospective prediction of ophthalmopathy was tested in an independent validation cohort consisting of some 18 hyperthyroidism patients and some 15 patients who later progressed to ophthalmopathy. The 100 or so discovery patients were randomly split 7:3 into training and test sets. The study also compared thyroid tissue and blood T-cell repertoires from five or six Graves' hyperthyroidism patients. After sampling, hyperthyroidism patients received methimazole starting at 30 mg daily, and ophthalmopathy patients received high-dose intravenous methylprednisolone. The paper reports TCR Vbeta CDR3 sequencing of some 140 peripheral blood samples: over 40 ophthalmopathy, some 80 hyperthyroidism and around 17 progressor patients. Results the study describes overall, beyond this receptor: In cross-validation, a model built on a 13 V-J signature told ophthalmopathy apart from stable hyperthyroidism with just under 90% sensitivity and about 81% specificity, and in testing the same model reached 80%/75%. In validation, the model predicted progression to ophthalmopathy with 55% to 71% sensitivity and about 73% specificity, a median of roughly seven months before onset. Most expanded thyroid clonotypes (frequency above 0.001) were also detected in blood, a finding suggesting that blood repertoires may reflect thyroid immune responses. Sample size was not statistically predetermined, and investigators were not blinded to group allocation.

Amplification of TCR beta CDR3 regions was carried out from RNA transcripts. For the first round of RT-PCR on the TCR CDR3, the HTBI primer set was used together with the Qiagen OneStep RT-PCR kit. Libraries were constructed in a second round of multiplex PCR, after which size selection and purification were performed. Sequencing of the libraries was done on an Illumina HiSeq2000 using paired-end 100 bp reads. As for how the authors treated the data: SOAPnuke was used to process the raw data, removing reads that contained adapters or uncalled bases, had a mean Phred below 15, or lacked an exact match to the constant primer or identifier. COPE v1.2.5 was used to merge high-quality paired reads, and clonotypes were defined as unique nucleotide sequences. Clonotypes were aligned to IMGT TRBV, TRBD and TRBJ reference segments using MiTCR v1.1. The analysis was restricted to V-J combinations with a frequency above 0.0001, which together covered 99.2% of the repertoires. The TCS score was defined as F50 (clonal expansion) divided by E x V (chaos), with BLOSUM62-based TCRdist calculated between CDR3 peptides within each V-J. Welch's t-statistics and random forest reduced around 520 V-J features to 10 to 15, which were used in a naive Bayes classifier (R e1071). Using fastp at Q25 and MiXCR, TCRdb reprocessed the public reads and kept productive beta chains. All rows with the same CDR3 protein become a single entry with the most common DNA and genes. The authors' filters were not applied to this entry. The sample data list around 530,000 distinct CDR3 sequences, and approximately 17% of these were observed just once. The ten largest clones represent approximately 15% of the sample.

The sequenced material came from blood. This TCR came from a woman younger than 35 with Graves' ophthalmopathy. The chain couples TRBV28 to TRBJ2-3, and the D gene may be TRBD1, 5 bases matching. The CDR3 amino acid sequence is: CASRSPAADRSTGTQYF. The bases read TGTGCCAGCAGATCCCCGGCGGCGGACCGGAGCACAGGTACGCAGTATTTT.